This TCR beta chain stems from a study of cytomegalovirus exposure and HLA in healthy donors. Study findings and constraints: The likely origin of a cluster of highly shared sequence variants was a sequencing artifact. Association of 15,000 to 20,000 TCR beta sequences with HLA alleles was found at 0.05 false discovery rate in a later analysis. Reports indicate that TCR beta sequences accurately predicted the HLA-A and HLA-B alleles of most subjects.

PCR used 60 Vbeta primers and 13 Jbeta primers. Authors' methods: About 11 million of tens of millions of unique TCR beta chains were shared, per a later count. Some clones are missing from TCRdb's copy, which holds only in-frame ones; the method was immunoSEQ multiplex PCR. V and J calls and clone size are as listed in that table; D and trimming were resolved from the DNA. The sample holds more than 150,000 clones, approximately 80% seen once. CDR1 and CDR2 from the germline V gene are GTSNPN and SVGIG (reference sequence). The CDR3 is made up of 14 amino acids. The V gene lost 3 bases and the J gene lost 5 bases, with 14 bases spanning the gap. Notes on this clone: No antigen is known for it.

Sample: PBMCs. This TCR derives from a woman aged 45-65 years in good health and CMV-seropositive. This chain connects TRBV30 to TRBJ1-5, with D perhaps TRBD1 (5 bases). CDR3 nucleotide sequence: TGTGCCTGGAGCATGTCACAGGTCGATCAGCCCCAGCATTTT. It codes for CAWSMSQVDQPQHF.